This TCR beta chain was found in a study of spatial heterogeneity in lung cancer. Looking at the study overall: Alpha-chain sequences were consistently detected less often than beta-chain sequences. The library had UMIs, and each TCR and UMI pair averaged more than ten raw reads.

Carried by each TCR cDNA molecule was a unique molecular identifier. TCRdb analysed the 5' RACE reads with MiXCR anew, one entry per CDR3 protein. The sample holds 40,000 or so distinct CDR3 sequences, approximately 3.1% seen once. There are many counts of this clonotype. Time point reported: sample taken at primary tumor resection. Unsorted whole RNA of tumor, nontumor lung or frozen PBMC was sequenced. This CDR3 is built from 16 residues. V lost 5 bases to trimming and J lost 2 bases; unmatched junction nucleotides: 9. Germline V gene data show CDR1 as SGHVS and CDR2 as FQNEAQ. The rearrangement links TRBV7-8 to TRBJ2-5; 9 bases agree with TRBD1. The material was normal lung tissue next to the tumor, obtained at surgery. The sequence derives from a male donor with early-stage non-small cell lung cancer. Here the CDR3 DNA reads TGTGCCAGCAGCCAAGACGGGACAGGGTTACAAGAGACCCAGTACTTC. Protein sequence: CASSQDGTGLQETQYF.